This note documents a single T cell receptor (beta chain) sequence. Its antigen is not yet known. No base qualities exist here, and no much larger clone lies one base off it. The source of the sample is a study of cytotoxic CD8 clonotypes in ibrutinib-treated CLL (dated by TCRdb to about 2021). As for the study more broadly: The cohort was composed of around twelve relapsed/refractory and about 15 treatment-naive patients; IGHV unmutated status was identified in 17 patients. Cryopreserved peripheral blood mononuclear cells were collected before treatment, at response, and at either disease progression or sustained remission. Responses were partial in around 25 patients and complete in 2; after median approximately 66 months follow-up, 14 stayed in remission and about twelve progressed. Longitudinal samples were available for about 30% of the roughly 86 trial participants. Samples averaged approximately 260,000 productive templates and roughly 86,000 productive rearrangements. All remission and progressive disease samples were collected while patients were still receiving ibrutinib. The response samples were drawn at a median of roughly eleven months into treatment, with a range of about 6 to 40 months. The investigation overall reported the following: Clonality increased at ibrutinib response, stayed stable in sustained remission, and fell back toward baseline at progression. At baseline, clonality was higher than in age-matched healthy donors and showed a strong correlation with circulating CD8+ T-cell counts. Sustained-remission and progressing patients did not have matched sampling times, and lymph node repertoires were not examined. Public clonotypes were rare and either contracted or stayed stable during treatment, and the rise in clonality at ibrutinib response reflected the expansion of private clonotypes.

The time point label for this specimen denotes: about a year on ibrutinib. For TCR beta library preparation, approximately 2.2 micrograms of genomic DNA were isolated from cryopreserved PBMCs. Longitudinal blood samples from CLL patients receiving ibrutinib monotherapy were subjected to high-throughput TCR beta sequencing. Patients were enrolled in a phase 2 open-label single-center ibrutinib monotherapy trial. On a MiSeq, deep resolution sequencing aimed for a depth between 1 in 1 million and 1 in 200,000 T cells, with each clonotype covered approximately 9.8x on average. TCR beta libraries were generated with the immunoSEQ hsTCRB Kit. As for how the authors treated the data: ImmunoSEQ Data Assistant and ImmunoSEQ Analyzer were used for data analysis, and V, D and J genes were assigned according to IMGT definitions. Clonality, which ranges from 0 to 1, was calculated as one minus the normalized Shannon entropy of productive rearrangement frequencies. Public clonotype analysis was restricted to overrepresented clonotypes comprising at least 0.05% of each patient's repertoire. Approximately 13 age-matched healthy donor repertoires from immuneACCESS served as clonality controls. TCRdb limited this immuneACCESS table to in-frame rearrangements with V and J called. A share of clones is missing; checked studies link under half to unresolved V genes, and the rest is unexplained. V, J and clone size are those of that table, while D and trimming were read from the DNA. In this sample the table shows about 68,000 clones, 68% of which occur a single time. More than 4.5% of the sample rests with the top ten.

Here V drops 3 bases and J drops 4 bases, and the junction holds 11 bases not matched to any gene. Counted from cysteine to phenylalanine, this CDR3 has 16 amino acids. CDR3 DNA is the only sequence kept; it has 48 bases, read in frame from the first base. CDR1 MDHEN and CDR2 SYDVKM are derived from the germline V gene. The sequenced sample was PBMCs, obtained after 12 months of ibrutinib treatment. The TCR sequence derives from a human donor with chronic lymphocytic leukemia. The sequence is built from TRBV28 and TRBJ2-7, with 8 central nucleotides matching TRBD1. This receptor has the CDR3 CASSFVLAGGVYEQYF. The DNA is as follows: TGTGCCAGCAGTTTCGTTTTGGCAGGGGGCGTGTACGAGCAGTACTTC.